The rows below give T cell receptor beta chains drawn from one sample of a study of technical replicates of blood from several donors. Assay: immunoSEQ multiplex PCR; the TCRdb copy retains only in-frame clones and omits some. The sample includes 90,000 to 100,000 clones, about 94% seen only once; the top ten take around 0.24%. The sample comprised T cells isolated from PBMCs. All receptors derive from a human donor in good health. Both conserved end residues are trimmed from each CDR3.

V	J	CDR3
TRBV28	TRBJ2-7	ASSSSSGSPPRGSYEQY
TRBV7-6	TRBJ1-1	ASSKQERTEAF
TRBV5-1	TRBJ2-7	ASSLRASGTSYEQY
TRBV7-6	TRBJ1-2	ASSPKLTGNDYGYT
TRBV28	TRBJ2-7	ASLGPKTGPYWDEQY
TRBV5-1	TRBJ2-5	ASSIQQGSETQY
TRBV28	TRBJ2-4	ASSLGGLGGKNIQY
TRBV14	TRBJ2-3	ASSRTLGRTDTQY
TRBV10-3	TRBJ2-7	AISESLREQY
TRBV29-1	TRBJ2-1	SVEPSRYEQF
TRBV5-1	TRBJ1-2	ASSPGSWGTTSYGYT
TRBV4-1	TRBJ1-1	ASSQRTGLNTEAF
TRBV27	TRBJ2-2	ASSFRAGQNTGELF
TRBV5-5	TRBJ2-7	ASSPSDRGFYEQY
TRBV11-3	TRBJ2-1	ASSFRQGTGRSDEQF
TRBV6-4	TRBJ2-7	ASSDLKPGREWQY
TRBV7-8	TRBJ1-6	ASSLTGLKSPLH
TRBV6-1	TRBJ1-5	ASSDPSSNQPQH
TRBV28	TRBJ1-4	ASSLGQGARGNEKLF
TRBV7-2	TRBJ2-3	ASSLAHAGGPTDTQY
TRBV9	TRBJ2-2	ASPPEGGANTGELF
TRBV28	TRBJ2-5	ASRGTGSSLGTQY
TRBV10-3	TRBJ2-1	AISNRGGNEQF
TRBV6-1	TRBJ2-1	ASSEIYYSYNEQF
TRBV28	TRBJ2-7	ASTIYRDRSYEQY
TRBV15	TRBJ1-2	ATSRIQGAASYGYT
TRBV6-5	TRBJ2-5	ASSFAGQETQY
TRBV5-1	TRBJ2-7	ASSLDGRVTYKQY
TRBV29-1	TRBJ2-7	SVTTTSGRAPYEQY
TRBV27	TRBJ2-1	ATQGADSYNEQF
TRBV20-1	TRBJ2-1	SGDPALAQF
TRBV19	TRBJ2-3	ASSTRGDTQY
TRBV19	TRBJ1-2	ASSMRLEEDGYT
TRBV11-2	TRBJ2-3	ASSPELTRVTQY
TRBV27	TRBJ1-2	ASSLGGSYGYT
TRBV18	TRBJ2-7	ASSPGEGGGGEQY
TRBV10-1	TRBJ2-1	ASSESIREQF
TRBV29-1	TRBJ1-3	SASFRGFSGNTIY
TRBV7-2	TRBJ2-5	ASSLFLETQY
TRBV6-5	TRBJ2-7	ASSFSEGRGRYEQY
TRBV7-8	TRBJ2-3	ASTYLGVTAPSSYTDTQY
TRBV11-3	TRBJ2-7	ASSSGQTYEQY
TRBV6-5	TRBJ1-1	ASSYREMNTEAF
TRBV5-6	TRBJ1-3	ASSYRGQRSGNTIY
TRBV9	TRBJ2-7	ASSVGLAGNWEVEQY
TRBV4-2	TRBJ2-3	ASSPYINEQFQRNTDTQY